This entry is about one T cell receptor beta chain. This specimen comes from a study of blood T cell repertoires in COVID-19. At the level of the study: Whether acute or convalescent, the COVID-19 samples came from the United States, Italy and Spain. Nucleic acid was either cDNA or gDNA, and it came from T cells, B-cell-depleted T cells, or PBMCs.

Germline values: CDR1 SGHRS, CDR2 YFSETQ. The CDR3 is 14 amino acids. V was clipped by 1 base and J by 7 bases, with 12 bases between them. Assay: immunoSEQ multiplex PCR; the TCRdb copy retains only in-frame clones and omits some. Seen here are around 500,000 clones, 70% to 90% observed once, and the top ten hold approximately 3.2%. The TCR originated in a human donor in a cohort sampled during active COVID-19. Sequencing was done on a sample of peripheral blood. The chain uses TRBV5-1 and TRBJ1-3; D is undetermined. The DNA of the CDR3 is TGCGCCAGCAGCTTGCAACCGACGGGGAACACCATATATTTT. It encodes CASSLQPTGNTIYF.